This entry is about one T cell receptor (beta chain). The antigen is not known. Together with CD45RO+ cells, CCR7-negative CD45RA+ TemRA cells were included in CD8 memory. Sequencing was performed with immunoSEQ multiplex PCR; in TCRdb, only in-frame clones are kept and a portion is missing. The sample includes fewer than 850,000 clones, about 90% seen only once; the top ten take 34%. V gave up 6 bases and J gave up 7 bases; unmatched junction bases: 8. CDR3 length equals 15 residues. Germline lookup yields CDR1 MDHEN and CDR2 SYDVKM. This entry comes from a study of shared clonotypes between healthy human individuals. Study context: Researchers drew samples from two women and three men aged 18 to 49. Regarding the study as a whole: Between a few donors, naive CD4 clonotypes were shared at a level of around 4.8%. Some clonotypes were shared by all four sorted-subset donors, while others were not shared. The non-shared ones had lower generation probabilities than the shared ones.

The sequencing input was memory CD8+ T cells from PBMCs. Subset given: CD45RO+ cells pooled with CCR7-negative TemRA cells. The TCR was taken from a man aged 18 to 30 in good health. Some clones in this sample may be carry-over from other donors' samples. The chain has TRBV28 and TRBJ2-1; TRBD1 matches at 11 bases. CDR3 residues: CASRSRDRGWNEQFF. The CDR3 DNA is TGTGCCAGCAGGAGTCGGGACAGGGGGTGGAATGAGCAGTTCTTC. Full variable domain (rest looked up from reference TRBV28 and TRBJ2-1): DVKVTQSSRYLVKRTGEKVFLECVQDMDHENMFWYRQDPGLGLRLIYFSYDVKMKEKGDIPEGYSVSREKKERFSLILESASTNQTSMYLCASRSRDRGWNEQFFGPGTRLTVL.